This section outlines one T cell receptor (beta chain) sequence together with its context. The method was immunoSEQ multiplex PCR; TCRdb's version includes in-frame clones alone and lacks a portion of them. The sample carries 150,000 to 200,000 clones, around 79% recorded once. This record belongs to a study of blood T cell repertoires in COVID-19. For the study at large: Whether acute or convalescent, the COVID-19 samples came from the United States, Italy and Spain. Sample material is recorded as cDNA or gDNA derived from T cells, B-cell-depleted T cells, or PBMCs.

The sample taken for sequencing was peripheral blood. This TCR was sampled from a man aged 50 to 59 who had recovered from COVID-19.

The CDR3 protein is CASIDRGGSEKLFF. CDR3 in DNA: TGTGCCAGCATCGATCGAGGGGGAAGTGAAAAACTGTTTTTT. The gene calls are TRBV5-4 and TRBJ1-4; weak D call: TRBD1 (6 bases). Germline CDR1 SGHNT, CDR2 YYREEE (reference sequence). V lost 6 bases and J lost 7, with 16 bases in between. This CDR3 region has 14 residues.